The 23 T cell receptor beta chains below all came from one sample that was sequenced in a study of CD8+CD57+ T cells in acquired aplastic anemia. All sequencing subjects had displayed CD8+CD57+ cell expansion on flow cytometry. TCR beta VDJ combinations and CDR3 sequences were profiled from genomic DNA. Using its own MiXCR run on the reads, TCRdb lists one record per CDR3 protein. The sample has hundreds of thousands of distinct CDR3 sequences, 25% to 40% seen once. Sequencing was done on a sample of sorted CD4+, CD8+, or CD8+CD57+ T cells (not recorded which) from PBMCs. These TCRs come from a human donor with aplastic anemia.

The genes are TRBV5-5 and TRBJ2-7; TRBD1 might be the D (6 bases). Germline lookup yields CDR1 SGHKS and CDR2 YYEKEE (reference sequence). This CDR3 contains 15 residues. V was shortened by 0 bases and J by 3 bases, with 13 bases between the two germline ends. CDR3 residues: CASSLGNRELYEQYF. The DNA for the CDR3 is TGTGCCAGCAGCTTGGGAAACAGGGAGCTCTACGAGCAGTACTTC.

The gene calls are TRBV15 and TRBJ2-7; 13 bases fit TRBD2. CDR1 is LNHNV and CDR2 is YYDKDF in the germline V gene (reference sequence). J lost 0 bases, V lost 3 bases, and 8 bases had no gene match. The length of the CDR3 is 18 residues. The DNA for the CDR3 is TGTGCCACCAGCAGGGGGACTAGCGGGACAGGGGGCTCCTACGAGCAGTACTTC. It codes for CATSRGTSGTGGSYEQYF.

This clonotype was found a few times. J is TRBJ2-7 and V is TRBV5-1, with 7 bases matching TRBD2. Germline V gene lookup returns CDR1 SGHRS and CDR2 YFSETQ. The CDR3 extends over 13 amino acids. With 4 bases clipped from V and 3 bases from J, the junction kept 4 bases outside the gene matches. The CDR3 region is CASSPGTIYEQYF. The CDR3 nucleotides are TGCGCCAGCAGCCCCGGGACTATCTACGAGCAGTACTTC. The full variable domain, with the rest looked up from reference TRBV5-1 and TRBJ2-7, is KAGVTQTPRYLIKTRGQQVTLSCSPISGHRSVSWYQQTPGQGLQFLFEYFSETQRNKGNFPGRFSGRQFSNSRSEMNVSTLELGDSALYLCASSPGTIYEQYFGPGTRLTVT.

The sample holds many counts of this clonotype. The rearrangement uses TRBV20-1 and TRBJ2-7; D is possibly TRBD2 (5 bases). Germline V gene data show CDR1 as DFQATT and CDR2 as SNEGSKA (reference sequence). The length of the CDR3 is 13 residues. V was shortened by 7 bases and J by 3 bases, with 16 bases between the two germline ends. CDR3 in amino acids: CSGARIGVYEQYF. The CDR3 DNA is TGCAGTGGCGCCCGAATCGGGGTCTACGAGCAGTACTTC.

The V gene is TRBV7-6, the J gene TRBJ2-2, with D unresolved. The V end was cut by 5 bases, the J end by 6 bases, with 10 bases between. In germline, CDR1 is SGHVS, CDR2 FNYEAQ. The CDR3 has 13 amino acids. CDR3 residues: CASSRPYSGELFF. The CDR3 nucleotides are TGTGCCAGCAGCCGCCCCTATTCCGGGGAGCTGTTTTTT.

This clonotype was picked up many times. Written as DNA, the CDR3 is TGTGCCAGCAGCTTCGTCCCCGCAGGGCTTAGCAATCAGCCCCAGCATTTT. This encodes CASSFVPAGLSNQPQHF. V is TRBV11-2 and J is TRBJ1-5, with a possible D match to TRBD1 (5 bases). This CDR3 comprises 17 residues. Germline V gives CDR1 SGHAT, CDR2 FQNNGV. Between the trimmed V and J ends, which lost 3 bases and 0 bases, there was a span of 15 bases.

This clonotype has only a few counts. The chain couples TRBV4-2 to TRBJ2-1; possible D gene TRBD2, 5 bases. CDR1 and CDR2 from the germline V gene are LGHNA and YNFKEQ. V was shortened by 4 bases and J by 6 bases, with 16 bases between the two germline ends. The CDR3 spans 15 residues. The CDR3 sequence is CASSLGDYSFNEQFF. In nucleotides, the CDR3 is TGTGCCAGCAGCCTAGGAGACTACAGCTTCAATGAGCAGTTCTTC.

The CDR3 is CATSRSTGELFF. In DNA, the CDR3 is TGTGCCACCAGCCGTAGTACCGGGGAGCTGTTTTTT. The chain combines TRBV15 with TRBJ2-2; D gene ambiguous. The germline V and J ends were trimmed by 5 bases and 5 bases, with 6 bases remaining between them. Germline CDR1 and CDR2: LNHNV and YYDKDF (reference sequence). The CDR3 has 12 residues.

The chain has TRBV7-2 and TRBJ1-2, with 8 nucleotides matching TRBD1. Trimming at V came to 3 bases and at J to 6 bases, leaving 3 bases not matched to a gene. Germline values: CDR1 SGHTA, CDR2 FQGNSA. The CDR3 extends over 13 amino acids. The CDR3 DNA is TGTGCCAGCAGCTTGCAGGGGGCGGATGGCTACACCTTC. Translation gives CASSLQGADGYTF.

This clonotype was seen a few times. The chain links TRBV19 to TRBJ1-1; D is perhaps TRBD1 (6 bases). V shed 7 bases and J shed 6 bases, with 15 bases lying between them. Germline CDR1 LNHDA, CDR2 SQIVND (reference sequence). The CDR3 extends over 13 amino acids. CDR3 in amino acids: CASTRLGASEAFF. CDR3 sequence (DNA): TGTGCCAGTACCCGGCTGGGGGCCTCTGAAGCTTTCTTT.

This clonotype was picked up a small number of times. This may come from a read error, since a much larger clone is one base off. This CDR3 is CATLPGMNTEAFF. The CDR3 DNA is TGTGCCACCCTCCCAGGGATGAACACTGAAGCTTTCTTT. The chain combines TRBV2 with TRBJ1-1, with a possible D match to TRBD1 (5 bases). V shed 10 bases and J shed 0 bases, with 12 bases lying between them. The CDR3 is 13 amino acids. Germline assignment: CDR1 SNHLY and CDR2 FYNNEI.

Ten or more counts support this clonotype. DNA for the CDR3: TGCAGTGCTTCGACAGGGGGTGAGCAGTTCTTC. This gives the protein CSASTGGEQFF. The chain joins TRBV20-1 to TRBJ2-1; 9 bases map to TRBD1. Losses at the gene ends were 5 bases for V and 9 bases for J; bases not matched to a gene: 2. The CDR3 covers 11 residues. The V gene's germline CDR1 is DFQATT and CDR2 SNEGSKA (reference sequence).

In its sample, this clonotype was seen a few times. The gene calls are TRBV20-1 and TRBJ2-3; possible D gene TRBD1, 6 bases. Germline CDR1 DFQATT, CDR2 SNEGSKA (reference sequence). V lost 4 bases and J lost 4, with 21 bases in between. The CDR3 has 16 amino acids. The CDR3 spells CSAIGGRLPSPDTQYF. CDR3 in DNA: TGCAGTGCTATTGGGGGCAGGTTGCCCTCGCCAGATACGCAGTATTTT.

This clonotype occurred a few times. The chain carries TRBV19 and TRBJ2-3, with TRBD1 matching over 7 bases. The CDR3 is 15 residues long. Germline lookup yields CDR1 LNHDA and CDR2 SQIVND (reference sequence). V shed 6 bases and J 5 bases; nucleotides not matched to a gene: 11. Written as DNA, the CDR3 is TGTGCCAGTAGCCCCAGGACAGGCCCACAAGATACGCAGTATTTT. As protein: CASSPRTGPQDTQYF.

This chain connects TRBV9 to TRBJ1-2, with TRBD1 matching 8 bases. CDR1 is SGDLS and CDR2 is YYNGEE in the germline V gene. Unmatched junction bases numbered 6, after V lost 5 bases and J lost 6 bases. The CDR3 has 13 amino acids. The DNA of the CDR3 is TGTGCCAGCAGAGGGACAGGTGGCGATGGCTACACCTTC. Residues: CASRGTGGDGYTF.

The V and J genes are TRBV20-1 and TRBJ2-5; D is perhaps TRBD2 (6 bases). The V gene lost 0 bases and the J gene lost 5 bases, with 13 bases spanning the gap. Germline V lookup: CDR1 DFQATT, CDR2 SNEGSKA (reference sequence). There are 14 residues in the CDR3. This CDR3 is CSARDWNGGETQYF. CDR3 nucleotide sequence: TGCAGTGCTAGAGATTGGAACGGGGGTGAGACCCAGTACTTC.

This clonotype has a count of ten or more. One junction end disagrees with the germline gene, perhaps due to a read error. This chain connects TRBV5-1 to TRBJ2-7; possibly TRBD1 for D (5 bases). The CDR3 is 13 residues long. Germline loops: CDR1 SGHRS, CDR2 YFSETQ. The CDR3 loop reads CASSLAGTYEQYF. As DNA, the CDR3 is TGTGCCAGCAGCTTAGCAGGGACCTACGAGCAGTACTTC.

This clonotype was recorded a few times. The chain carries TRBV3-1 and TRBJ1-1, with D uncertain. The CDR3 loop spans 13 amino acids. The germline gives CDR1 LGHDT, CDR2 YNNKEL (reference sequence). Trimming removed 1 base at V and 6 bases at J, with 9 bases between. CDR3 DNA sequence: TGTGCCAGCAGCCAAGGGTCATCTGCTGAAGCTTTCTTT. The encoded protein is CASSQGSSAEAFF.

This clonotype occurred many times. The V gene is TRBV9, the J gene TRBJ1-5, with a possible D match to TRBD1 (6 bases). Trimming shortened V by 1 base and J by 5 bases, and 16 bases separated the two germline ends. Germline lookup yields CDR1 SGDLS and CDR2 YYNGEE. The CDR3 consists of 16 residues. CDR3 DNA sequence: TGTGCCAGCAGCGTAATCCCCCCACAGGGCGATCAGCCCCAGCATTTT. Protein sequence: CASSVIPPQGDQPQHF.

In its sample, this clonotype was seen once. At one end the junction does not follow the germline gene, possibly because of a read error. The rearrangement joins TRBV2 to TRBJ2-1; D is possibly TRBD2 (6 bases). The CDR3 sequence is 16 residues long. Germline V CDR1 and CDR2: SNHLY, FYNNEI. CDR3 sequence (DNA): TGTGCCATCAGTGAATCAGGGCGGGGATTCTACAATGAGCAGTTCTTC. This sequence encodes CAISESGRGFYNEQFF. Using reference TRBV2 and TRBJ2-1 for the parts outside the CDR3, the full variable domain is EPEVTQTPSHQVTQMGQEVILRCVPISNHLYFYWYRQILGQKVEFLVSFYNNEISEKSEIFDDQFSVERPDGSNFTLKIRSTKLEDSAMYFCAISESGRGFYNEQFFGPGTRLTVL.

This clonotype showed up just once. The chain links TRBV11-2 to TRBJ2-4, with D uncertain. Germline V gene lookup returns CDR1 SGHAT and CDR2 FQNNGV. V lost 7 bases to trimming and J lost 6 bases, with 28 bases between them. The CDR3 is made up of 18 amino acids. DNA of the CDR3: TGTGCCAGCACGCCACGGTTCACAAACCAGGCCAGCGCAAACATTCAGTACTTC. Protein: CASTPRFTNQASANIQYF.

The chain employs TRBV24-1 and TRBJ2-5, with D unclear. This CDR3 contains 14 residues. Per germline, CDR1 KGHDR and CDR2 SFDVKD. V was pared by 3 bases and J by 0 bases, with 7 bases between. The CDR3 DNA follows: TGTGCCACCAGTGATAGACAATACCAAGAGACCCAGTACTTC. It encodes CATSDRQYQETQYF.

The sample holds one count of this clonotype. The V call is TRBV24-1, the J call TRBJ2-7, with 8 bases that match TRBD1. CDR1 and CDR2 from the germline V gene are KGHDR and SFDVKD. The CDR3 contains 17 residues. Unmatched junction bases numbered 16, after V lost 4 bases and J lost 6 bases. CDR3 amino acids: CATSDKTTGVGTLEQYF. The CDR3 DNA reads as TGTGCCACCAGTGACAAAACGACAGGGGTCGGGACGCTCGAGCAGTACTTC.